The rows below give T cell receptor beta chains drawn from one sample of a study of control samples from healthy donors and cancer patients. This table comes from immunoSEQ multiplex PCR, and its TCRdb copy is limited to in-frame clones, with some not included. The sample lists about 130,000 clones; approximately 90% were seen once. Source material: blood. The receptors were sampled from a man aged 18 to 29 in good health. CDR3s leave out the opening cysteine and the closing phenylalanine or tryptophan.

TRBV19	ASKGGDSSSYNEQF
TRBV6-5	ASSYSAGQGDEKLF
TRBV10-1	ASSELGGTEAF
TRBV18	ASSPTIKGANTEAF
TRBV24-1	ATSALGGGNEQF
TRBV7-9	ASSLGTGGDEAF
TRBV6-5	ASRAQGSSNQPQH
TRBV29-1	SAGKSYEQY
TRBV6-1	ASSEGGGGQETQY
TRBV7-9	ASRPVLATNEKLF
TRBV6-4	ASSDEWLTGELF
TRBV6-6	ASSPHGDRDRPQH
TRBV27	ASSWQVSYEQY
TRBV11-2	ASSLDIATYEQY
TRBV19	ASSPEGVAGADTQY
TRBV27	ASRETGTGIYEQY
TRBV6-1	ASREALRPIPKNIQY
TRBV30	AWTPPVDTEAF
TRBV27	ASSFSSAGGVDQPQH
TRBV4-1	ASSQPHLGVSTLGSGNTIY
TRBV30	AWSVLGAGGNTIY
TRBV18	ASSPPIANYGYT
TRBV29-1	SARDSFSGNTIY
TRBV7-9	ASSSSLQVNSPLH
TRBV6-5	ASSYNEQF
TRBV4-2	ASSQEYSQETQY
TRBV19	ASSMTGPSSQPQH
TRBV27	ASSLIRQGKAF
TRBV5-5	ASSTTGGVGGYT
TRBV5-4	ASSLGQRGDEQF
TRBV3-1/TRBV3-2	ASSHAGTSGKETQY
TRBV10-1	ASSDPGRGHIQY
TRBV24-1	ATSDQGPGNTEAF
TRBV10-1	ASSPGLVYEQY
TRBV3-1/TRBV3-2	ASSHQQGAVNIQY
TRBV18	ASSPPSRVDGYT
TRBV5-1	ASSLRGRSTEAF
TRBV27	ASSTEPLAYEQY
TRBV4-1	ASSQAAGNNQPQH
TRBV9	ASSVEGQGNSPLH
TRBV11-2	ASSFSGGWADTQY
TRBV29-1	SVPYQGGYGYT
TRBV11-2	ASSLTGFITDTQY
TRBV6-1	ASSETGGSNTEAF
TRBV7-8	ASSLDSRGLETQY
TRBV4-1	ASSHVGDTQY
TRBV28	ASSLGSGPRWDTEAF
TRBV10-3	AIRDTDTQY
TRBV2	ASSDRVPGNTIY
TRBV4-1	ASSQVPGTGGNYGYT
TRBV5-1	ASSLEGREGGNTIY
TRBV6-5	ASRSGGGDEKLF
TRBV9	ASSVVVNYGYT
TRBV11-2	ASSLQGSATEAF